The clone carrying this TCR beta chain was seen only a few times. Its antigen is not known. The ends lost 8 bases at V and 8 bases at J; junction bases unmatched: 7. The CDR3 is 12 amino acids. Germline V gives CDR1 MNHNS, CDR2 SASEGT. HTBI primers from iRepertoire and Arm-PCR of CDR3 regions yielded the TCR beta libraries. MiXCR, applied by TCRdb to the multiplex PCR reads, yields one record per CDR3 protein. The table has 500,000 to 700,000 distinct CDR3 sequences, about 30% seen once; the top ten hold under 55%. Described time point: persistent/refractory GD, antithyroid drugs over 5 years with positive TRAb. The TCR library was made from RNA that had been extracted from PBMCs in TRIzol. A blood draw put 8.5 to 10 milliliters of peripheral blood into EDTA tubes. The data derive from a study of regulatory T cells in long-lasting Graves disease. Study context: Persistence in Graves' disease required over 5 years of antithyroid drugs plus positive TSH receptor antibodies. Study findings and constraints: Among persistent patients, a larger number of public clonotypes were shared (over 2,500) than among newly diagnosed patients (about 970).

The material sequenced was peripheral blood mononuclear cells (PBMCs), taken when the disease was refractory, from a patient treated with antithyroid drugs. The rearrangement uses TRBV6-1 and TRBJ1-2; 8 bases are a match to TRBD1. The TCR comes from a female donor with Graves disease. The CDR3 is CASAEGQAGYTF. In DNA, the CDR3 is TGTGCCAGCGCTGAGGGACAGGCGGGCTACACCTTC.